This T cell receptor beta chain was identified in a study of blood T cell repertoires in COVID-19. Overall study: Italy, Spain and the United States were the sources of the convalescent and acute COVID-19 samples. The analysed material was cDNA or gDNA that came from T cells, B-cell-depleted T cells, or PBMCs.

In the authors' methods: Researchers report that nucleated cell counts were estimated from reference gene primer amplification. Using immunoSEQ multiplex PCR, the repertoire was profiled, and TCRdb retains in-frame clones only, with some absent. V, J and clone size were drawn from that table, and D and trimming were deduced from the DNA. Of 250,000 to 300,000 clones in the sample, less than 90% were seen once. Deletions cut 1 base from V and 7 bases from J, with 5 bases between. The V gene's germline CDR1 is LNHNV and CDR2 YYDKDF (reference sequence). The length of the CDR3 is 12 residues. V usage is TRBV15 and J usage is TRBJ1-5; D ambiguous. This TCR derives from a man in his sixties who had recovered from COVID-19. Input material: peripheral blood. This chain's CDR3 is CATSRVEQPQHF. The CDR3, as DNA: TGTGCCACCAGCAGAGTGGAGCAGCCCCAGCATTTT.